These T cell receptor beta chains were read from a single sample in a study of blood T cell repertoires in COVID-19. The method was immunoSEQ multiplex PCR; TCRdb's version includes in-frame clones alone and lacks a portion of them. Altogether 50,000 to 60,000 clones are present, 80% to 85% being singletons, with the ten largest covering about 6%. The sequenced material came from peripheral blood. The receptors derive from a human donor in a cohort sampled during active or convalescent COVID-19. CDR3s include the opening cysteine and the closing phenylalanine or tryptophan. The D gene is left open where the match is weak. Clone size is not always given. Where it is, it says once, few, many or a class for expanded clones.

V: TRBV3-1/TRBV3-2
D: NA
J: TRBJ1-2
size: NA
CDR3: CASSLSAISSYGYTF
DNA: TGTGCCAGCAGCCTTTCCGCGATATCCTCCTATGGCTACACCTTC

V: TRBV11-3
D: NA
J: TRBJ2-7
size: NA
CDR3: CASSLAWRSEQYF
DNA: TGTGCCAGCAGCTTAGCTTGGCGGTCGGAGCAGTACTTC

V: TRBV12-5
D: NA
J: TRBJ2-2
size: NA
CDR3: CASGFARGWTGELFF
DNA: TGTGCTAGTGGTTTTGCCCGGGGATGGACCGGGGAGCTGTTTTTT

V: TRBV3-1/TRBV3-2
D: TRBD1
J: TRBJ1-2
size: NA
CDR3: CASSPRQGANGYTF
DNA: TGTGCCAGCAGCCCCCGACAGGGGGCGAACGGCTACACCTTC

V: TRBV5-4
D: NA
J: TRBJ2-5
size: NA
CDR3: CASSLTGRETQYF
DNA: TGTGCCAGCAGCTTGACTGGGCGTGAGACCCAGTACTTC

V: TRBV11-3
D: TRBD1
J: TRBJ2-1
size: NA
CDR3: CASSQTGTGGNNEQFF
DNA: TGTGCCAGCAGCCAAACCGGGACAGGGGGCAACAATGAGCAGTTCTTC

V: TRBV5-6
D: NA
J: TRBJ2-1
size: NA
CDR3: CASSQWSSYNEQFF
DNA: TGTGCCAGCAGCCAGTGGAGCTCCTACAATGAGCAGTTCTTC

V: TRBV7-9
D: TRBD1
J: TRBJ1-1
size: NA
CDR3: CASSFPTGGNTEAFF
DNA: TGTGCCAGCAGCTTTCCGACAGGGGGGAACACTGAAGCTTTCTTT

V: TRBV5-5
D: TRBD1
J: TRBJ1-2
size: NA
CDR3: CASSLAGGPPTYGYTF
DNA: TGTGCCAGCAGCTTGGCAGGGGGCCCTCCTACCTATGGCTACACCTTC

V: TRBV7-2
D: TRBD2
J: TRBJ2-5
size: NA
CDR3: CASSLVGLAGGETQYF
DNA: TGTGCCAGCAGCTTAGTGGGACTAGCGGGGGGGGAGACCCAGTACTTC

V: TRBV7-2
D: NA
J: TRBJ1-5
size: NA
CDR3: CASSLWEGQPQHF
DNA: TGTGCCAGCAGCTTATGGGAGGGACAGCCCCAGCATTTT

V: TRBV14
D: TRBD1
J: TRBJ1-1
size: few
CDR3: CASSPTGGRNTEAFF
DNA: TGTGCCAGCAGCCCTACAGGGGGGCGGAACACTGAAGCTTTCTTT

V: TRBV6-5
D: NA
J: TRBJ2-6
size: NA
CDR3: CATTGGARGANVLTF
DNA: TGTGCCACAACTGGGGGGGCGCGTGGGGCCAACGTCCTGACTTTC

V: TRBV18
D: NA
J: TRBJ2-3
size: NA
CDR3: CASSPRAGATGDTQYF
DNA: TGTGCCAGCTCACCACGGGCGGGGGCTACGGGAGATACGCAGTATTTT

V: TRBV2
D: NA
J: TRBJ2-7
size: NA
CDR3: CASSGLEYEQYF
DNA: TGTGCCAGCAGTGGACTGGAGTACGAGCAGTACTTC

V: TRBV9
D: NA
J: TRBJ1-2
size: NA
CDR3: CASSVALQPAGYGYTF
DNA: TGTGCCAGCAGCGTAGCTCTACAACCGGCGGGCTATGGCTACACCTTC

V: TRBV11-1
D: TRBD1
J: TRBJ1-1
size: NA
CDR3: CASSGDRGEAFF
DNA: TGTGCCAGCAGCGGGGACAGGGGTGAAGCTTTCTTT

V: TRBV19
D: TRBD1
J: TRBJ1-1
size: NA
CDR3: CASSSPGTVNTEAFF
DNA: TGTGCCAGTAGTTCGCCCGGGACAGTTAACACTGAAGCTTTCTTT

V: TRBV7-3
D: NA
J: TRBJ2-7
size: few
CDR3: CASSLGGPSYEQYF
DNA: TGTGCCAGCAGCTTAGGAGGGCCCTCCTACGAGCAGTACTTC

V: TRBV29-1
D: TRBD2
J: TRBJ2-7
size: NA
CDR3: CSVEVLGGYEQYF
DNA: TGCAGCGTTGAAGTCCTGGGAGGGTACGAGCAGTACTTC

V: TRBV6-5
D: NA
J: TRBJ1-3
size: NA
CDR3: CASSIGLLGNTIYF
DNA: TGTGCCAGCAGCATTGGACTGCTTGGAAACACCATATATTTT

V: TRBV19
D: TRBD1
J: TRBJ1-5
size: few
CDR3: CASTRGGQGRSNQPQHF
DNA: TGTGCCAGTACCCGGGGGGGACAGGGGAGAAGCAATCAGCCCCAGCATTTT

V: TRBV9
D: TRBD1
J: TRBJ1-2
size: NA
CDR3: CASSTGQSNYGYTF
DNA: TGTGCCAGCAGCACGGGACAGAGCAACTATGGCTACACCTTC

V: TRBV19
D: TRBD1
J: TRBJ1-1
size: NA
CDR3: CASSSRQGAGNTEAFF
DNA: TGTGCCAGTAGTTCGCGACAGGGGGCTGGGAACACTGAAGCTTTCTTT

V: TRBV6-4
D: NA
J: TRBJ1-1
size: NA
CDR3: CASRESREVNTEAFF
DNA: TGTGCCAGCAGGGAGAGCAGGGAGGTGAACACTGAAGCTTTCTTT

V: TRBV24-1
D: TRBD2
J: TRBJ2-3
size: NA
CDR3: CATSDPGLAGDTQYF
DNA: TGTGCCACCAGTGACCCGGGACTAGCTGGAGATACGCAGTATTTT

V: TRBV5-4
D: TRBD2
J: TRBJ2-3
size: few
CDR3: CASSLGLAGGITDTQYF
DNA: TGTGCCAGCAGCTTGGGGCTAGCGGGGGGAATCACAGATACGCAGTATTTT

V: TRBV29-1
D: NA
J: TRBJ2-2
size: NA
CDR3: CSVGQGFLATGELFF
DNA: TGCAGCGTTGGCCAGGGATTTCTGGCCACCGGGGAGCTGTTTTTT

V: TRBV2
D: NA
J: TRBJ1-1
size: NA
CDR3: CASSAQGMNTEAFF
DNA: TGTGCCAGCAGCGCACAGGGAATGAACACTGAAGCTTTCTTT

V: TRBV7-9
D: NA
J: TRBJ2-1
size: NA
CDR3: CASSPTGLSYNEQFF
DNA: TGTGCCAGCAGCCCCACGGGACTGTCCTACAATGAGCAGTTCTTC